This T cell receptor beta chain originates from a study of cytomegalovirus exposure and HLA in healthy donors. Trimming removed 4 bases from V and 7 bases from J; junction bases left unmatched: 19. Germline CDR1 reads SGHRS; CDR2 reads YFSETQ. CDR3 length equals 17 residues. Comments on this clone: The antigen remains unidentified.

Study-level results: Several of the most significant clusters appeared linked to common viral pathogens, based on a later analysis. A further, later analysis showed that HLA-associated TCR beta chains (compared with equally common others) were more clonally expanded.

This PCR relied on a set of 60 Vbeta primers and 13 Jbeta primers. Profiling relied on immunoSEQ multiplex PCR, and the TCRdb table lists in-frame clones only, not all of them. This sample carries some 82,000 clones, around 84% of them seen once, and the ten largest clones take 2.4%. The chain recombines TRBV5-1 with TRBJ1-2, with 7 bases matching TRBD1. This sequence originates from a woman in her 50s in good health and CMV-seronegative. Sequenced sample: PBMCs. The CDR3 reads CASSNSIGTATPGGYTF. In nucleotides, the CDR3 is TGCGCCAGCAGCAACAGTATCGGGACAGCCACCCCGGGTGGCTACACCTTC.